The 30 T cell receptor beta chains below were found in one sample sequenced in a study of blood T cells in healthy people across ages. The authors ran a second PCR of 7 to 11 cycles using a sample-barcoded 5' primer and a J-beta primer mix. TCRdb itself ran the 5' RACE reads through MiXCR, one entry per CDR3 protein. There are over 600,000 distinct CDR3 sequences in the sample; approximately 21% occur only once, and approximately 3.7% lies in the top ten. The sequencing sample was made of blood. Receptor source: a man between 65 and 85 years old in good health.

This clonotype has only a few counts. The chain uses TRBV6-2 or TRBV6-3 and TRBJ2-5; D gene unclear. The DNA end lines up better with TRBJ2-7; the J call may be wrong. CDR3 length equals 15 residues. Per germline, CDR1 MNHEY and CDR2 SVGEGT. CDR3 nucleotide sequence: TGTGCCAGCAGTTCCGTAGACACGGCCTCCTACGAGCAGTACTTC. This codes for CASSSVDTASYEQYF.

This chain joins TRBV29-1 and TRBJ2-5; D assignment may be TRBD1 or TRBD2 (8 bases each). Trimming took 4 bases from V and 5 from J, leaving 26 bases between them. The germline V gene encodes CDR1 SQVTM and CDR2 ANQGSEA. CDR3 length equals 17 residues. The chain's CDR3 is CSVVLQGGSGRVETQYF. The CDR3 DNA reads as TGCAGCGTTGTTCTACAGGGGGGGAGCGGGAGAGTGGAGACCCAGTACTTC. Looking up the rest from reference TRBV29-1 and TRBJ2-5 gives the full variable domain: SAVISQKPSRDICQRGTSLTIQCQVDSQVTMMFWYRQQPGQSLTLIATANQGSEATYESGFVIDKFPISRPNLTFSTLTVSNMSPEDSSIYLCSVVLQGGSGRVETQYFGPGTRLLVL.

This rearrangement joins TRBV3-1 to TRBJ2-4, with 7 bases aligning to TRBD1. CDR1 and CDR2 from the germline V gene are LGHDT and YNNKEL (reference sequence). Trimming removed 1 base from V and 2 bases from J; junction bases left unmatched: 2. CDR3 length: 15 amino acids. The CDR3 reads CASSQVGGSKNIQYF. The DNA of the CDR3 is TGTGCCAGCAGCCAAGTAGGGGGCTCCAAAAACATTCAGTACTTC.

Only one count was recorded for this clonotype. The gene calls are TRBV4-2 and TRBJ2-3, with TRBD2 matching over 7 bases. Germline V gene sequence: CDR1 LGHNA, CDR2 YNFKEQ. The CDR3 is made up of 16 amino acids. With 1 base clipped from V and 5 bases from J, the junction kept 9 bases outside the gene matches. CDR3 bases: TGTGCCAGCAGCCAAGCTCCAGCGGGGAAGGGAGATACGCAGTATTTT. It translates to CASSQAPAGKGDTQYF.

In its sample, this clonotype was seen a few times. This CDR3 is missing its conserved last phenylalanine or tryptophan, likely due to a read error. The CDR3 DNA follows: TGTGCCAGCAGCCCAAACTACAATGAGCAGTTCCTC. It translates to CASSPNYNEQFL. The J gene is TRBJ2-5, the V gene TRBV3-1; no clear D gene. The better agreement between TRBJ2-1 and the DNA end casts doubt on the J call. Germline V gene sequence: CDR1 LGHDT, CDR2 YNNKEL (reference sequence). The CDR3 covers 12 residues.

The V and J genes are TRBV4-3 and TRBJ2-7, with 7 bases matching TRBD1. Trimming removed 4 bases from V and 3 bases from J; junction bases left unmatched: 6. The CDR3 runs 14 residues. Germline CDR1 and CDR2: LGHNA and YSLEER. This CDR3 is CASSLLTGRYEQYF. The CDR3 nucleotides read TGCGCCAGCAGCCTATTGACAGGGCGCTACGAGCAGTACTTC.

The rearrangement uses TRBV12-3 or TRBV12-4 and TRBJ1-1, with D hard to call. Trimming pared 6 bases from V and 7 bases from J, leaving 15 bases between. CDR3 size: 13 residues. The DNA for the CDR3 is TGTGCCAGCAGAACGGACGCCAACCATGAAGCTTTCTTT. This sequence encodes CASRTDANHEAFF.

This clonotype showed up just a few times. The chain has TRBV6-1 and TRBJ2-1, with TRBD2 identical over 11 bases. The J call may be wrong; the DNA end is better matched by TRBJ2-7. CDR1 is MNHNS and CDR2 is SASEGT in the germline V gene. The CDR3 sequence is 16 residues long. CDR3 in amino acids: CASSDPGTSGGQEQYF. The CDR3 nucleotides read TGTGCCAGCAGTGACCCCGGGACTAGCGGAGGCCAGGAGCAGTACTTC.

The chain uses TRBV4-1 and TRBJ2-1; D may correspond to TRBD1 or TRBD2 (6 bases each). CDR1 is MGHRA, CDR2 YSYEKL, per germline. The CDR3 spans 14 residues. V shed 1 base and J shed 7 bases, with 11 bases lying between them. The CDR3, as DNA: TGCGCCAGCAGCCAAGGGCCGGGGGCAAATGAGCAGTTCTTC. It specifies CASSQGPGANEQFF.

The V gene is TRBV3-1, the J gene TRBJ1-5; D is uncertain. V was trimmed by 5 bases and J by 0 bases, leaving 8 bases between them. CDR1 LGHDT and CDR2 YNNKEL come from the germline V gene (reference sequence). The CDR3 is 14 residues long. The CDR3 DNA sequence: TGTGCCAGCAGCAGGACCCTTAGCAATCAGCCCCAGCATTTT. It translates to CASSRTLSNQPQHF.

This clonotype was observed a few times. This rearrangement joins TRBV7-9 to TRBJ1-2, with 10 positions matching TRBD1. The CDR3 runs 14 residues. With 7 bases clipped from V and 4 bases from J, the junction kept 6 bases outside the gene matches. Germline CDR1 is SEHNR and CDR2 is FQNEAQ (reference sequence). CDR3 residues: CASNRGQGVYGYTF. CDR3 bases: TGTGCCAGCAACAGAGGACAGGGGGTCTATGGCTACACCTTC.

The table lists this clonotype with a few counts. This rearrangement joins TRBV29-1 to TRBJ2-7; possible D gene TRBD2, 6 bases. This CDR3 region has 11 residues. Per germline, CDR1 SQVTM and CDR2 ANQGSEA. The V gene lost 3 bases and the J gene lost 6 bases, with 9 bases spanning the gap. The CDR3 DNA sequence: TGCAGCGTTGAGGAGGGGCCCGAGCAGTACTTC. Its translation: CSVEEGPEQYF.

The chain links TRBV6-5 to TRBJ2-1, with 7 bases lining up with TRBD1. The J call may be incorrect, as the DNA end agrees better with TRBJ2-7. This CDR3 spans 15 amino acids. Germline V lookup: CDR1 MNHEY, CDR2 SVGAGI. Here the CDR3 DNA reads TGTGCCAGCAGTTACGGGTCAGGGGGACCCTACGAGCAGTACTTC. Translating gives CASSYGSGGPYEQYF.

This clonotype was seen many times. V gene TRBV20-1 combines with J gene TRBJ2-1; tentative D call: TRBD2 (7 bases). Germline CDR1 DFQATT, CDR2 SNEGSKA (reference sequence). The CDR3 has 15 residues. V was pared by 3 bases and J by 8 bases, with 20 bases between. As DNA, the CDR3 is TGCAGTGCTAGTCAAGCGGGACACCACCCAGATGAGCAGTTCTTC. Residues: CSASQAGHHPDEQFF.

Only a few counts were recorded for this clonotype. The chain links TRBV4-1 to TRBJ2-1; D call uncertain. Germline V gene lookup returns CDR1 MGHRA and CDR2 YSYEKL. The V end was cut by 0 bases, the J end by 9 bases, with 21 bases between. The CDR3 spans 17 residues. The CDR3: CASSQDEGVPERSEQFF. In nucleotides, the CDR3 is TGCGCCAGCAGCCAAGATGAAGGCGTTCCGGAGCGCAGTGAGCAGTTCTTC.

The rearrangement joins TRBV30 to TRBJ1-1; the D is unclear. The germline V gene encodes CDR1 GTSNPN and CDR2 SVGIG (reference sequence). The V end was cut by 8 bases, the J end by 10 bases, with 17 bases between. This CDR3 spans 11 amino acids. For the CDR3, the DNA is TGTGCCGGCCGGGATCCCGGGCGAGCTTTCTTT. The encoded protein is CAGRDPGRAFF.

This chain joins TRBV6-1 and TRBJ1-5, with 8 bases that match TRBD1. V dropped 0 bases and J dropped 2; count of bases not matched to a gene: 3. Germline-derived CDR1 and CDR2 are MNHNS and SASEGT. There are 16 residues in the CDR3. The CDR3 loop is CASSEAQGAGNQPQHF. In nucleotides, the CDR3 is TGTGCCAGCAGTGAAGCGCAGGGGGCCGGCAATCAGCCCCAGCATTTT.

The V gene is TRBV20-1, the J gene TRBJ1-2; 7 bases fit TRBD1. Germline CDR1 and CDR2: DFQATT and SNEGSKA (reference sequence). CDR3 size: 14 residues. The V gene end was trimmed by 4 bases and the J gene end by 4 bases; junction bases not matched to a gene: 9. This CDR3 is CSATRDRLLYGYTF. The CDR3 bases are TGCAGTGCTACCAGGGACAGACTCCTCTATGGCTACACCTTC.

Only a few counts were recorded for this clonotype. As DNA, the CDR3 is TGCGCCAGCAGCCTACTAGCTGGCAATGAGCAGTTCTTC. The encoded protein is CASSLLAGNEQFF. The chain uses TRBV5-1 and TRBJ2-1; D is perhaps TRBD2 (6 bases). V shed 4 bases and J shed 6 bases, with 11 bases lying between them. This CDR3 has 13 amino acids. CDR1 and CDR2 from the germline V gene are SGHRS and YFSETQ. Full variable domain (rest looked up from reference TRBV5-1 and TRBJ2-1): KAGVTQTPRYLIKTRGQQVTLSCSPISGHRSVSWYQQTPGQGLQFLFEYFSETQRNKGNFPGRFSGRQFSNSRSEMNVSTLELGDSALYLCASSLLAGNEQFFGPGTRLTVL.

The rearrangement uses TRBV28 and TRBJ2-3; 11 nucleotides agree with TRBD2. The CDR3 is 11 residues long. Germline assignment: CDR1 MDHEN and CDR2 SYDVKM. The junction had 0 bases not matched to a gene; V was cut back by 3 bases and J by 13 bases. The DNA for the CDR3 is TGTGCCAGCAGTTTGGGACTAGCGGAGTATTTT. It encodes CASSLGLAEYF.

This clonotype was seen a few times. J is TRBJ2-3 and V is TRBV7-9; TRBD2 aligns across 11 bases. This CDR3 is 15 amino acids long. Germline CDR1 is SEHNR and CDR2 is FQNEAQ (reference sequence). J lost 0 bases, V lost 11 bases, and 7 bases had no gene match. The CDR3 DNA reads TGTGCCTCGGATGGGACTAGCGGTAGCACAGATACGCAGTATTTT. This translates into CASDGTSGSTDTQYF.

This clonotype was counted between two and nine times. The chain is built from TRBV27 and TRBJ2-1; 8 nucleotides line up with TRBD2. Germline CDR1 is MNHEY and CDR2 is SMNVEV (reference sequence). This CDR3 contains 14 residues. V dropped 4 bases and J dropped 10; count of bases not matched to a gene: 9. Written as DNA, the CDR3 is TGTGCCAGCAGTTACCTAGCGGGCCCGAGAGAGCAGTTCTTC. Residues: CASSYLAGPREQFF.

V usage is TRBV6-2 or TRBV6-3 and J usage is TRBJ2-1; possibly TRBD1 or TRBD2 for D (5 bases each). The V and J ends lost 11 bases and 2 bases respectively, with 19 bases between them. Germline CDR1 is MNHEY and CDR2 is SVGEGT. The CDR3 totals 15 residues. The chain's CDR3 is CAGAPGSPPYNEQFF. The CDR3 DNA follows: TGTGCCGGAGCCCCAGGGAGTCCCCCCTACAATGAGCAGTTCTTC.

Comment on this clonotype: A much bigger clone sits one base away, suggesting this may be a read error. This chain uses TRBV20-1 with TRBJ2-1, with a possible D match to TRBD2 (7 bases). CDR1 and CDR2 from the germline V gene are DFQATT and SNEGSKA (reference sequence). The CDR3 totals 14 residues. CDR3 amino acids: CSTSETGRRNEQFF. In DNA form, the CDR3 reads TGCAGTACTAGCGAAACAGGGAGAAGGAATGAGCAGTTCTTC.

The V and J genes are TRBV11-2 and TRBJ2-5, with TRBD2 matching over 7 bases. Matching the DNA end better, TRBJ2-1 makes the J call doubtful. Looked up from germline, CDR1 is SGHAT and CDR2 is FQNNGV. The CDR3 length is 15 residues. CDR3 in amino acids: CASSLGLAISYEQFF. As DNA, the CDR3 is TGTGCCAGCAGCTTAGGACTAGCTATCTCCTACGAGCAGTTCTTC.

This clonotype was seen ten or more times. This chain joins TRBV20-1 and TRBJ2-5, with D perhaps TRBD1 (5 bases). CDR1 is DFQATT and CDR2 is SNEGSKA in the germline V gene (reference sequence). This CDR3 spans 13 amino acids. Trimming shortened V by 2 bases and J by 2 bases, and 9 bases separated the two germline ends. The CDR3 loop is CSARQGFQETQYF. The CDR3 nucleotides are TGCAGTGCTAGACAGGGATTTCAAGAGACCCAGTACTTC.

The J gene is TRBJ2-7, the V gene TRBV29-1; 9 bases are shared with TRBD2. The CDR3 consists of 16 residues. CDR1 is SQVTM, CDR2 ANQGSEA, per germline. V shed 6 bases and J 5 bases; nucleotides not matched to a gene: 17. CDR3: CSVGTAPGTSHHEQYF. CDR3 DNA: TGCAGCGTCGGGACAGCCCCCGGGACTAGCCACCACGAGCAGTACTTC.

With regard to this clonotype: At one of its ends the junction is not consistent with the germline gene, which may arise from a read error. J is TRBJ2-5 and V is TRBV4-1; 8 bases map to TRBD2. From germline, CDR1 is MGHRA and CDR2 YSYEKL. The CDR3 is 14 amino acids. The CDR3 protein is CTSSGGGFQETQYF. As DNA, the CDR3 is TGCACCAGCAGCGGGGGAGGGTTCCAAGAGACCCAGTACTTC.

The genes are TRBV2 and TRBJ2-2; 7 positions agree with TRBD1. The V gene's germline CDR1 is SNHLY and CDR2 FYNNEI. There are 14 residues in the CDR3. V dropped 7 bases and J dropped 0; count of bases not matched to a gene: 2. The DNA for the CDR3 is TGTGCCAGCAAAGGGGGCGCGAACACCGGGGAGCTGTTTTTT. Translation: CASKGGANTGELFF.

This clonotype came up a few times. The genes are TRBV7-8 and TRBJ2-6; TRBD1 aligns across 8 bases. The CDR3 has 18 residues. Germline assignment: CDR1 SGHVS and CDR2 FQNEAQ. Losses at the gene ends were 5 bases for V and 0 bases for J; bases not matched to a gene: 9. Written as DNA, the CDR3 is TGTGCCAGCAGCACCCGACAGGGGAAAAGCTCTGGGGCCAACGTCCTGACTTTC. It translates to CASSTRQGKSSGANVLTF.